A single T cell receptor (beta chain) is shown here with its context. This record comes from a study of OX40 agonist ivuxolimab in advanced cancers. Profiled with immunoSEQ multiplex PCR; TCRdb holds only in-frame clones, not every one. This table holds some 75,000 clones, about 88% found once. Trimming removed 4 bases from V and 6 bases from J; junction bases left unmatched: 6. Germline loops: CDR1 SGHRS, CDR2 YFSETQ. The CDR3 runs to 14 residues. V and J are TRBV5-1 and TRBJ2-7; TRBD1 matches at 11 bases. The sequence came from an adult with an advanced solid tumor such as melanoma, head and neck, liver or kidney cancer. Here the sequenced sample was CD4+ or CD8+ T cells sorted from blood, taken in a trial of the OX40 agonist ivuxolimab. CDR3 DNA sequence: TGCGCCAGCAGCACTGGACAGGGGGCAGGCGAGCAGTACTTC. Its protein product is CASSTGQGAGEQYF.